This record looks at one T cell receptor beta chain sequence and its context. The antigen is unknown. The data belong to a study of blood T cells in healthy people across ages. Study-level findings and limits: Investigators treated diversity estimates from one million T cells as underestimates.

It was with a sample-barcoded 5' primer and a J-beta primer mix that a second PCR of roughly 7 to 12 cycles was run. TCRdb re-analysed the 5' RACE reads in MiXCR, keeping a single row per CDR3 protein. The sample carries over 1,200,000 distinct CDR3 sequences, approximately 59% recorded once. The CDR3 totals 15 residues. V was clipped by 6 bases and J by 4 bases; unmatched bases: 13. Looked up from germline, CDR1 is SQVTM and CDR2 is ANQGSEA. There were at least 5.5 micrograms of total RNA extracted from every sample. Specimen: blood. This clonotype was sampled from a man aged 18 to 35 in good health. The V call is TRBV29-1, the J call TRBJ2-7; 9 nucleotides match TRBD2. The CDR3 DNA reads TGCAGCGTGGGGCCCGCCGGGACTAGCAGTTACGAGCAGTACTTC. Protein product: CSVGPAGTSSYEQYF.